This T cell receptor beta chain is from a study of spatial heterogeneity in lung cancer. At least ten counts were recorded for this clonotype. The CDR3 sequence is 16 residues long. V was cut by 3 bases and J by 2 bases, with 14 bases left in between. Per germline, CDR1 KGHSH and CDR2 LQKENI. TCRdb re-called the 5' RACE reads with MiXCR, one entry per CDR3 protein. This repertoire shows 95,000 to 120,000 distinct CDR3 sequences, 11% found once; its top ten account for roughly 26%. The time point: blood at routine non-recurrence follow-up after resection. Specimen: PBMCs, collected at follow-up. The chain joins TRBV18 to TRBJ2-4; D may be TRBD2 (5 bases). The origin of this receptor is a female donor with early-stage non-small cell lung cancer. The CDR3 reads CASSPVAGDSKNIQYF. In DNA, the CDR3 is TGTGCCAGCTCACCGGTTGCGGGCGATTCCAAAAACATTCAGTACTTC.